The 8 T cell receptor beta chains in this list originate from one sample, sequenced in a study of early T cells in non-severe SARS-CoV-2 infection. From the 5' RACE reads, TCRdb called clonotypes with MiXCR, one entry per CDR3 protein. The data contain 70,000 to 75,000 distinct CDR3 sequences, roughly 12% of them singletons. What was sequenced was whole blood. The receptors originated from an adult who was a healthcare worker with PCR-confirmed SARS-CoV-2 infection or an uninfected control (not recorded which).

The rearrangement links TRBV29-1 to TRBJ2-7; possible D gene TRBD1, 6 bases. CDR1 is SQVTM and CDR2 is ANQGSEA in the germline V gene. V dropped 3 bases and J dropped 5 bases, with 17 bases sitting between them. This CDR3 is built from 14 residues. For the CDR3, the DNA is TGCAGCGTTGACGTCCAGGGGACCATCGACGAGCAGTACTTC. Translated: CSVDVQGTIDEQYF.

This clonotype turned up a few times. This sequence joins TRBV7-9 and TRBJ1-1; D is perhaps TRBD1 (5 bases). Germline CDR1 is SEHNR and CDR2 is FQNEAQ (reference sequence). This CDR3 has 16 amino acids. Trimming took off 4 bases at V and 0 bases at J, with 15 bases between the two ends. The CDR3 DNA reads TGTGCCAGCAGCTCCCTTCTGACAGTAGTGAACACTGAAGCTTTCTTT. Encoded protein: CASSSLLTVVNTEAFF.

This chain connects TRBV2 to TRBJ1-1; D gene unclear. This CDR3 comprises 13 residues. Germline V lookup: CDR1 SNHLY, CDR2 FYNNEI. Trimming pared 4 bases from V and 2 bases from J, leaving 8 bases between. The CDR3 protein is CASSASSNTEAFF. The CDR3 DNA sequence: TGTGCCAGCAGTGCCTCCAGTAACACTGAAGCTTTCTTT.

This chain joins TRBV29-1 and TRBJ2-3; possibly TRBD2 for D (5 bases). The V gene lost 4 bases and the J gene lost 9 bases, with 8 bases spanning the gap. CDR3 length equals 10 residues. The germline V gene has CDR1 SQVTM and CDR2 ANQGSEA. The CDR3 region is CSVGSGTQYF. The CDR3 coding sequence is TGCAGCGTTGGTTCGGGAACGCAGTATTTT.

The CDR3 reads CASSPPGALQETQYF. DNA for the CDR3: TGTGCCAGCAGCCCTCCAGGGGCCCTCCAAGAGACCCAGTACTTC. This chain connects TRBV11-1 to TRBJ2-5; tentatively, D is TRBD1 (6 bases). The CDR3 extends over 15 amino acids. The V end lost 5 bases, the J end lost 1 base, and 14 bases lay between the germline ends. Germline V gene data show CDR1 as SGHAT and CDR2 as FQDESV (reference sequence).

Ten or more counts support this clonotype. The V call is TRBV19, the J call TRBJ1-5; possible D gene TRBD1, 6 bases. Germline CDR1 and CDR2: LNHDA and SQIVND (reference sequence). The V gene lost 5 bases and the J gene lost 6 bases, with 11 bases spanning the gap. The CDR3 covers 13 residues. The CDR3 sequence: CASSEQGIQPQHF. The CDR3 nucleotides are TGTGCCAGTAGTGAACAGGGAATTCAGCCCCAGCATTTT.

The rearrangement joins TRBV20-1 to TRBJ1-5; D is perhaps TRBD1 (6 bases). V was shortened by 1 base and J by 0 bases, with 10 bases between the two germline ends. Per the germline V gene, CDR1 is DFQATT and CDR2 is SNEGSKA (reference sequence). This CDR3 comprises 15 residues. The CDR3 nucleotides are TGCAGTGCTAGAGGGAGGGGGTATAGCAATCAGCCCCAGCATTTT. Amino acid sequence: CSARGRGYSNQPQHF.

This clonotype was seen a few times. V usage is TRBV20-1 and J usage is TRBJ2-1, with 8 bases aligning to TRBD2. The germline V gene has CDR1 DFQATT and CDR2 SNEGSKA (reference sequence). The length of the CDR3 is 16 residues. J lost 0 bases, V lost 3 bases, and 7 bases had no gene match. CDR3 nucleotide sequence: TGCAGTGCTAGGACTCACGCGGGGGGCTCCTACAATGAGCAGTTCTTC. Protein sequence: CSARTHAGGSYNEQFF.